This TCR beta chain is from a study of T cell repertoires in cytomegalovirus infection. Study-wide findings and caveats: CMV carriers with the relevant HLA were identified by cumulative public TCR beta family frequency.

Germline values: CDR1 LNHDA, CDR2 SQIVND (reference sequence). V lost 8 bases and J lost 3; bases outside the gene matches: 4. This CDR3 comprises 13 residues. This clonotype was detected only once. The target antigen is unknown. TCRdb independently ran MiXCR on the reads; one entry per CDR3 protein. The sample consists of approximately 300,000 distinct CDR3 sequences, about 29% of them appearing once. The clonotype comes from a human donor in good health (CMV status not recorded). Some clones in this sample may be carry-over from other donors' samples. The rearrangement links TRBV19 to TRBJ1-1; 9 nucleotides agree with TRBD1. Here the sequenced sample was cultured PBMCs, taken from culture after CMV antigen stimulation. The CDR3 loop reads CASQDRGYTEAFF. DNA for the CDR3: TGTGCCAGTCAGGACAGGGGATACACTGAAGCTTTCTTT.